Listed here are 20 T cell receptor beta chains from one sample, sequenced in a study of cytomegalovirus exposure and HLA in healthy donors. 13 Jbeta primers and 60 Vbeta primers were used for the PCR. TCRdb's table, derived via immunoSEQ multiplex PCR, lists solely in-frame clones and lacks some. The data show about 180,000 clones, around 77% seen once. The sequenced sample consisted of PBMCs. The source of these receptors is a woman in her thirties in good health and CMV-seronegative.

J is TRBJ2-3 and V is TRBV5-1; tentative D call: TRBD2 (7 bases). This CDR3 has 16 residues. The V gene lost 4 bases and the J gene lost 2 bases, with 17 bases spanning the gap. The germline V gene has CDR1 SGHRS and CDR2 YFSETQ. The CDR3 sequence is CASSPGPRGATDTQYF. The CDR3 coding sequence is TGCGCCAGCAGCCCTGGACCCCGGGGGGCCACAGATACGCAGTATTTT.

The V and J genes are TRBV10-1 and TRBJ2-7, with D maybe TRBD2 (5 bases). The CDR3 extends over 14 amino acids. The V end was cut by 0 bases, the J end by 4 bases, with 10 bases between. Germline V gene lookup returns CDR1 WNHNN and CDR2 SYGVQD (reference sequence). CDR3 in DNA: TGCGCCAGCAGTGAGTCCCTAGCCCCGTACGAGCAGTACTTC. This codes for CASSESLAPYEQYF.

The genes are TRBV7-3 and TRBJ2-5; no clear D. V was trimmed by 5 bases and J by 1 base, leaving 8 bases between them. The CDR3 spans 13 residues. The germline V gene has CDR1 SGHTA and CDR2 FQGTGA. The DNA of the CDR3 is TGTGCCAGCAGCCAACTCCCCCAAGAGACCCAGTACTTC. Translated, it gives CASSQLPQETQYF.

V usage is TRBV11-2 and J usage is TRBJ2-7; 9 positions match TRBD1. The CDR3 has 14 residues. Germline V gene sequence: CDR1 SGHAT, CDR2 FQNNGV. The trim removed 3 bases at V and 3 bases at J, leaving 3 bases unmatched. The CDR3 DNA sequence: TGTGCCAGCAGCTTGGACAGGGGAGGCTACGAGCAGTACTTC. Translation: CASSLDRGGYEQYF.

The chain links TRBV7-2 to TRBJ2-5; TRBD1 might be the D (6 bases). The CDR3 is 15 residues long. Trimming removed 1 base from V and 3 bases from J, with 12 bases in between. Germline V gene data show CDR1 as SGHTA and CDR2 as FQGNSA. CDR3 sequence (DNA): TGTGCCAGCAGCTTAGGTACAGGGATGGAAGAGACCCAGTACTTC. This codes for CASSLGTGMEETQYF.

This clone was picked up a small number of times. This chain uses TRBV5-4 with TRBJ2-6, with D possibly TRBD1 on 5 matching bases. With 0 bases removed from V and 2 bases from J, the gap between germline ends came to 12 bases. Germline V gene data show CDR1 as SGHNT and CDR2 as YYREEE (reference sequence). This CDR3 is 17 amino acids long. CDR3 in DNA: TGTGCCAGCAGCTTGGGAGGCAGGGTGGCTGGGGCCAACGTCCTGACTTTC. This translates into CASSLGGRVAGANVLTF.

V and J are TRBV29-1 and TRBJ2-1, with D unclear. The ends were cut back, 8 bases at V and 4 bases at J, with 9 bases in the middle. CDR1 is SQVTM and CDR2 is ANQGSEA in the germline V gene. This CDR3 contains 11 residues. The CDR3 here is CSTTGYNEQFF. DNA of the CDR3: TGCAGCACGACGGGTTACAATGAGCAGTTCTTC.

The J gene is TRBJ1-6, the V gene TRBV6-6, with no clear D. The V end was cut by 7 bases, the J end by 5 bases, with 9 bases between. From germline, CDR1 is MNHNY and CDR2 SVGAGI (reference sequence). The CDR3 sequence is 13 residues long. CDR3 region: CASIPNDNSPLHF. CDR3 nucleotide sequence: TGTGCCAGCATCCCTAATGATAATTCACCCCTCCACTTT.

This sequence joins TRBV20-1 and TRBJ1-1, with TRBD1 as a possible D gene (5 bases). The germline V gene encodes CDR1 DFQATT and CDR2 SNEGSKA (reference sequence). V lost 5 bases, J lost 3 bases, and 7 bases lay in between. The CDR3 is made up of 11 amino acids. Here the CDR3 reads CSAWGDTEAFF. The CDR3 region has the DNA TGCAGTGCTTGGGGGGACACTGAAGCTTTCTTT.

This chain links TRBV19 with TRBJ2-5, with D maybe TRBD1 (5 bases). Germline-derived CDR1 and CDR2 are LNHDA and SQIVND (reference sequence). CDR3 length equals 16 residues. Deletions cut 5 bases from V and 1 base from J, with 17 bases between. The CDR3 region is CASSPRYLGAQETQYF. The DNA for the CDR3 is TGTGCCAGTAGTCCCCGGTACTTAGGGGCCCAAGAGACCCAGTACTTC.

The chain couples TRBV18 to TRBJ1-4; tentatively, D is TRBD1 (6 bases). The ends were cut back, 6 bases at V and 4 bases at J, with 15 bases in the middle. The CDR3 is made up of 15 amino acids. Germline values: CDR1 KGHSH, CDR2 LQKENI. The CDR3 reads CASSPRLQGNEKLFF. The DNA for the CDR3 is TGTGCCAGCTCCCCAAGGCTACAGGGTAATGAAAAACTGTTTTTT.

DNA for the CDR3: TGCGCCAGCAGCGACACGCCGGGACACTGGAACACTGAAGCTTTCTTT. It yields the protein CASSDTPGHWNTEAFF. This chain uses TRBV5-1 with TRBJ1-1; TRBD1 is a possible D gene (6 bases). Trimming left V 4 bases short and J 1 base short, with 17 bases between. Germline values: CDR1 SGHRS, CDR2 YFSETQ. The CDR3 covers 16 residues.

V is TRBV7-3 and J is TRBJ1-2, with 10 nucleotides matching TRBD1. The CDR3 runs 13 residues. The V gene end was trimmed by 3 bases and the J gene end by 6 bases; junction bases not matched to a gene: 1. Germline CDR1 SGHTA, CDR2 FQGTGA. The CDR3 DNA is TGTGCCAGCAGCTTCGACAGGGGGCATGGCTACACCTTC. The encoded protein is CASSFDRGHGYTF. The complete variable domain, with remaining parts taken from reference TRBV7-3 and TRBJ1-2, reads GAGVSQTPSNKVTEKGKYVELRCDPISGHTALYWYRQSLGQGPEFLIYFQGTGAADDSGLPNDRFFAVRPEGSVSTLKIQRTERGDSAVYLCASSFDRGHGYTFGSGTRLTVV.

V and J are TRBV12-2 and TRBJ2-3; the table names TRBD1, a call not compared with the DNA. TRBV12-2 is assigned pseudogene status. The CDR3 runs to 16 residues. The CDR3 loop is CASRTWTGDCTDTQYF. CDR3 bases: TGTGCAAGTCGCACTTGGACAGGGGATTGCACAGATACGCAGTATTTT.

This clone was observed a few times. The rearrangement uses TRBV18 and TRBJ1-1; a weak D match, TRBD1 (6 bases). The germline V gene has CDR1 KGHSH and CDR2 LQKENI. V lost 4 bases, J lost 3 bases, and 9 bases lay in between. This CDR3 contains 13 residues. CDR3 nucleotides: TGTGCCAGCTCACAGGGGGTGGACACTGAAGCTTTCTTT. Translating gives CASSQGVDTEAFF. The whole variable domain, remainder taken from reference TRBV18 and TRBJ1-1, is NAGVMQNPRHLVRRRGQEARLRCSPMKGHSHVYWYRQLPEEGLKFMVYLQKENIIDESGMPKERFSAEFPKEGPSILRIQQVVRGDSAAYFCASSQGVDTEAFFGQGTRLTVV.

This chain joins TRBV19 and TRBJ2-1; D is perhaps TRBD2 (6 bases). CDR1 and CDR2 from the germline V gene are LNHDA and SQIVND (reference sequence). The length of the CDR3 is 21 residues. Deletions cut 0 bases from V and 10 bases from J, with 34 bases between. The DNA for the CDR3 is TGTGCCAGTAGTATAGACGGGCCGGACTTTGCCGGGGGTGCCATCCTCGGCGAGCAGTTCTTC. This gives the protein CASSIDGPDFAGGAILGEQFF.

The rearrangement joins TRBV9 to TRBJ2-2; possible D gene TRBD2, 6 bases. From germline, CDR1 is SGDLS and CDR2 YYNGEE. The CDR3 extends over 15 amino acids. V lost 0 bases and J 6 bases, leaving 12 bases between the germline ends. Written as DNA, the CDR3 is TGTGCCAGCAGCGTAGGGACTACCTACTCCGGGGAGCTGTTTTTT. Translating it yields CASSVGTTYSGELFF.

The CDR3 DNA follows: TGTGCCAGCAGCGTAGGCGGGACAGGGGGCGGGAATGAGCAGTTCTTC. Protein sequence: CASSVGGTGGGNEQFF. V and J are TRBV9 and TRBJ2-1, with 12 bases identical to TRBD1. The CDR3 is 16 residues long. Trimming removed 0 bases from V and 7 bases from J; junction bases left unmatched: 5. The germline V gene encodes CDR1 SGDLS and CDR2 YYNGEE. Full variable domain (rest looked up from reference TRBV9 and TRBJ2-1): DSGVTQTPKHLITATGQRVTLRCSPRSGDLSVYWYQQSLDQGLQFLIQYYNGEERAKGNILERFSAQQFPDLHSELNLSSLELGDSALYFCASSVGGTGGGNEQFFGPGTRLTVL.

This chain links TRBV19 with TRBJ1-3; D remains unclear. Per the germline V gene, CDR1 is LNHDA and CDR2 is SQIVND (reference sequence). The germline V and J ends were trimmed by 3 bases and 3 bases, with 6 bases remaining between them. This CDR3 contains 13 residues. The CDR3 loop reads CASSIGFGNTIYF. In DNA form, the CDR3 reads TGTGCCAGTAGTATCGGGTTTGGAAACACCATATATTTT.

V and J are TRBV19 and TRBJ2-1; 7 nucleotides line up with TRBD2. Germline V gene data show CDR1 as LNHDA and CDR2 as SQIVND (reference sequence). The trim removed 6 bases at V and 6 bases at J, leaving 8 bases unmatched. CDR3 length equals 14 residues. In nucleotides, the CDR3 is TGTGCCAGTAGACGGGAAGCGGGGTCCAATGAGCAGTTCTTC. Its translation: CASRREAGSNEQFF.